This TCR beta chain was captured by sequencing in a study of blood T cells in healthy people across ages. V was clipped by 0 bases and J by 3 bases, with 11 bases between them. The CDR3 spans 15 residues. Germline CDR1 and CDR2: LNHNV and YYDKDF (reference sequence). Sample-barcoded 5' priming and a J-beta primer mix drove a second PCR of about 6 to 12 cycles. A single record per CDR3 protein comes from TCRdb applying MiXCR to the 5' RACE reads. The table lists around 1,500,000 distinct CDR3 sequences, approximately 38% of them singletons. This chain uses TRBV15 with TRBJ1-2; no reliable D call. The sequencing sample was made of blood. The receptor's source is a young woman in good health. This CDR3 is CATSRDPGSYYGYTF. CDR3 DNA: TGTGCCACCAGCAGAGATCCAGGCTCGTACTATGGCTACACCTTC.